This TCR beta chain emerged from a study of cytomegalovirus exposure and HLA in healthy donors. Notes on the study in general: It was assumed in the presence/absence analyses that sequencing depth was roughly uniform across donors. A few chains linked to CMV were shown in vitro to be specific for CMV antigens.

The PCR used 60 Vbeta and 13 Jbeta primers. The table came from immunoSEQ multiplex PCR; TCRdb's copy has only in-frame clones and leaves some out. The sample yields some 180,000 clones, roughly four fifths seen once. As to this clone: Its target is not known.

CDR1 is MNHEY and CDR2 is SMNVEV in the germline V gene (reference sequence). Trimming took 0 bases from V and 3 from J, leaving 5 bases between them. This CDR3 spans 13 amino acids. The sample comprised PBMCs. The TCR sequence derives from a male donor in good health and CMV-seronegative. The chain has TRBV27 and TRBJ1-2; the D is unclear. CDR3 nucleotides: TGTGCCAGCAGTTTATCGGCAGACTATGGCTACACCTTC. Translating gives CASSLSADYGYTF.